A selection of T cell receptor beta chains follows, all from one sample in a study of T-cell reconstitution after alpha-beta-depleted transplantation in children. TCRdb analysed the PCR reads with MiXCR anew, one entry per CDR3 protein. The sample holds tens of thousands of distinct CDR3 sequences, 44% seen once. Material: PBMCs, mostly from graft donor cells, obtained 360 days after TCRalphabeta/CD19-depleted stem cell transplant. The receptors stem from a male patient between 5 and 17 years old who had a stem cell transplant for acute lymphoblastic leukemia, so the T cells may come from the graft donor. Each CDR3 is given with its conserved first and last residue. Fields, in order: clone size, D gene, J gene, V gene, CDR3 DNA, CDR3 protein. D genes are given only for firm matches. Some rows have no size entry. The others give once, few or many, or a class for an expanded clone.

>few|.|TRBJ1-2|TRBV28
TGTGCCAGCAGTTTATTTTGGACTGCTCCTGGGGGGGACTATGGCTACACCTTC
CASSLFWTAPGGDYGYTF
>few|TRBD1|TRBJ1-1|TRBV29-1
TGCAGCGTTGAAGGACAGGGGAAGACTGAAGCTTTCTTT
CSVEGQGKTEAFF
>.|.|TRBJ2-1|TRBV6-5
TGTGCCAGCAGTTACGGTCAACGGTTAAATGAGCAGTTCTTC
CASSYGQRLNEQFF
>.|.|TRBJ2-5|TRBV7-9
TGTGCCAGCAGCTCCCAGTCGACAGGACTCTACCAAGAGACCCAGTACTTC
CASSSQSTGLYQETQYF
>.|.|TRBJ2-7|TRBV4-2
TGTGCCAGCAGCCAAGACGACAGGAGCTCCTACGAGCAGTACTTC
CASSQDDRSSYEQYF
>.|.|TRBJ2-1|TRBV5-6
TGTGCCAGCAGCTTGGACTTGCTTGAGCAGTTCTTC
CASSLDLLEQFF
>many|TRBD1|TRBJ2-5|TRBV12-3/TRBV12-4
TGTGCCAGCAGCACCCGGGACAGGGAGTACTTC
CASSTRDREYF
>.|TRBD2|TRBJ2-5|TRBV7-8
TGTGCCAGCGGGATGGGAGGGTCCGAGACCCAGTACTTC
CASGMGGSETQYF
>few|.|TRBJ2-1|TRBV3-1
TGTGCCAGCAGCCCAGAGGGGGGACTGTCCTACAATGAGCAGTTCTTC
CASSPEGGLSYNEQFF
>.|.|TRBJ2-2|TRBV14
TGTGCCAGCAGCAGCATAGGGATCACCGGGGAGCTGTTTTTT
CASSSIGITGELFF
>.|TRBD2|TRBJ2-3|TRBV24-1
TGTGCCACCAGTGCGAGCGGGGGGGACTCAGATACGCAGTATTTT
CATSASGGDSDTQYF
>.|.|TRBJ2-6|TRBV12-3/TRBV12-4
TGTGCCAGCAGCCAGAGACGGGCCTCTGGGGCCAACGTCCTGACTTTC
CASSQRRASGANVLTF
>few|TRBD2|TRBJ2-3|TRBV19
TGTGCCTCCAGGTGGACTAGGGAACGGACAGATACGCAGTATTTT
CASRWTRERTDTQYF
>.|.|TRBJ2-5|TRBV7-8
TGTGCCAGCAGTGACACAGGGGGACTACAAGAGACCCAGTACTTC
CASSDTGGLQETQYF
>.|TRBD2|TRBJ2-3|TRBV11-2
TGTGCCAGCAGCTTAGATCAACTAGCGGGTCTACAAGATACGCAGTATTTT
CASSLDQLAGLQDTQYF
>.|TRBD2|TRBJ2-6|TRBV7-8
TGTGCCAGCAGCTCGGGACTAGCGGGACCCTCTGGGGCCAACGTCCTGACTTTC
CASSSGLAGPSGANVLTF
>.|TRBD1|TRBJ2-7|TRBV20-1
TGCAGTGCGGCAGGGGGCATCGACGAGCAGTACTTC
CSAAGGIDEQYF
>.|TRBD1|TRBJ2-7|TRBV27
TGTGCCAGCAGCCGGACCCCGGACAGGGCCATCTCCTACGAGCAGTACTTC
CASSRTPDRAISYEQYF
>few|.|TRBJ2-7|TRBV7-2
TGTGCCAGCAGCTTAGGCGGACTGACGGCCTACGAGCAGTACTTC
CASSLGGLTAYEQYF
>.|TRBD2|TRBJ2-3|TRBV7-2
TGTGCCAGCAGCTCGGGGACTAGACCTAGCACAGATACGCAGTATTTT
CASSSGTRPSTDTQYF
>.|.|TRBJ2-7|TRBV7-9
TGTGCCAGCAGCTTAGAAGGGGTGGTGCCCTACGAGCAGTACTTC
CASSLEGVVPYEQYF
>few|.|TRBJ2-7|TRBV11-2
TGTGCCAGCAGCTTATCCAGGGATGCTGGGGAGCAGTACTTC
CASSLSRDAGEQYF
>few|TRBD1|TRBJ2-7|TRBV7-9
TGTGCCAGCAGCATCGGGACAGGATCCTACGAGCAGTACTTC
CASSIGTGSYEQYF
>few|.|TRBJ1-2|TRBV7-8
TGTGCCAGCAGCCTCCTGAAGACAGGACTTTATGGCTACACCTTC
CASSLLKTGLYGYTF
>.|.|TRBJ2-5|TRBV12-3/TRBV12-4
TGTGCCAGCAGTTCTACTCGGGGGGCCTCGGAGACCCAGTACTTC
CASSSTRGASETQYF
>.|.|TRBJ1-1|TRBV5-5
TGTGCCAGCCACCGGTATATCGGACTAAGGAGGGAGGACACTGAAGCTTTCTTT
CASHRYIGLRREDTEAFF
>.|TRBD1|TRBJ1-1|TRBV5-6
TGTGCCAGCAGCCGACAGGGGCGGCCTGAAGCTTTCTTT
CASSRQGRPEAFF
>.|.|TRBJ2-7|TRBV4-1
TGCGCCAGCAGCCCATTGGTTTCAACCTACGAGCAGTACTTC
CASSPLVSTYEQYF
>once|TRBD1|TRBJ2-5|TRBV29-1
TGCAGCGTTGATCGACCCGCAGGGGGTGTAGCAGAGACCCAGTACTTC
CSVDRPAGGVAETQYF
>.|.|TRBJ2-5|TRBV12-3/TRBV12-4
TGTGCCAGCAGTTTAATCCAGCGGGAAGAGACCCAGTACTTC
CASSLIQREETQYF
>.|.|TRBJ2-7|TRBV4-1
TGCGCCAGCAGCCAAGGGTTGGACACCTCCTACGAGCAGTACTTC
CASSQGLDTSYEQYF
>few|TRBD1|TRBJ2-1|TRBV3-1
TGTGCCAGCAGCCAAGAAGGGACAGGGCCGTTCTTC
CASSQEGTGPFF
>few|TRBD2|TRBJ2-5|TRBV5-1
TGCGCCAGCAGTGCCACTAGCGGGGGGGTGGAGACCCAGTACTTC
CASSATSGGVETQYF
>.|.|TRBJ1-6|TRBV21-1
TGTGCCAGCAGCAATGCGGGGTGGAGATATAATTCACCCCTCCACTTT
CASSNAGWRYNSPLHF
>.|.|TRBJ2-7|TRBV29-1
TGCAGCGTTGGAGGGGTGCTCGGCGAGCAGTACTTC
CSVGGVLGEQYF
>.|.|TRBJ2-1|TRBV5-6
TGTGCCAGCAGCTTCTTTTCCAATGAGCAGTTCTTC
CASSFFSNEQFF
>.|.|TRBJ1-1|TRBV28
TGTGCCAGCAGTTCCCCTCCGGGTACGGACACTGAAGCTTTCTTT
CASSSPPGTDTEAFF
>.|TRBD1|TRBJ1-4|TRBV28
TGTGCCAGCAGTCCATTCAGGGGGGAGAATGAAAAACTGTTTTTT
CASSPFRGENEKLFF
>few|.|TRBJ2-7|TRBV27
TGTGCCAGCAGGGCGAGGGACGGAACCTACGAGCAGTACTTC
CASRARDGTYEQYF
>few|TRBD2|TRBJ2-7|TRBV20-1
TGCAGTGCTAGAGATGGGGCTAGCGGGGGCTACGAGCAGTACTTC
CSARDGASGGYEQYF
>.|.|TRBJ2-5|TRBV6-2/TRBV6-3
TGTGCCAGCAGTATCGTTCTGGAGGAGGAGACCCAGTACTTC
CASSIVLEEETQYF
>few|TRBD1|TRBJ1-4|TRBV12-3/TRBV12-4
TGTGCCAGCAGCTCACAGGGGGCCGGAGAAAAACTGTTTTTT
CASSSQGAGEKLFF
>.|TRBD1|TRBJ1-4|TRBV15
TGTGCCACCAGGGACAGGGGCGGGGATGAAAAACTGTTTTTT
CATRDRGGDEKLFF